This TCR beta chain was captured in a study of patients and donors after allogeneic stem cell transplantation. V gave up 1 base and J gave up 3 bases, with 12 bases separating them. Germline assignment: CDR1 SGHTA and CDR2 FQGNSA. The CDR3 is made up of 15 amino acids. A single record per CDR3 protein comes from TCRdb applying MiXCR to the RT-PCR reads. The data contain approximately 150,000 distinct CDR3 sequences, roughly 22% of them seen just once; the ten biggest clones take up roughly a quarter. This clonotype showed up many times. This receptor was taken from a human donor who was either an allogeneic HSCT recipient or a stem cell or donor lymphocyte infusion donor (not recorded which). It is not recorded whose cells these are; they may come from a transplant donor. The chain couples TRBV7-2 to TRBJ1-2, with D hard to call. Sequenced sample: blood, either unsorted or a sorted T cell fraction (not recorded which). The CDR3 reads CASSLGGGLYYGYTF. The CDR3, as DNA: TGTGCCAGCAGCTTAGGGGGAGGGTTGTACTATGGCTACACCTTC. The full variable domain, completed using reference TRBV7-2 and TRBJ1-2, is GAGVSQSPSNKVTEKGKDVELRCDPISGHTALYWYRQSLGQGLEFLIYFQGNSAPDKSGLPSDRFSAERTGGSVSTLTIQRTQQEDSAVYLCASSLGGGLYYGYTFGSGTRLTVV.